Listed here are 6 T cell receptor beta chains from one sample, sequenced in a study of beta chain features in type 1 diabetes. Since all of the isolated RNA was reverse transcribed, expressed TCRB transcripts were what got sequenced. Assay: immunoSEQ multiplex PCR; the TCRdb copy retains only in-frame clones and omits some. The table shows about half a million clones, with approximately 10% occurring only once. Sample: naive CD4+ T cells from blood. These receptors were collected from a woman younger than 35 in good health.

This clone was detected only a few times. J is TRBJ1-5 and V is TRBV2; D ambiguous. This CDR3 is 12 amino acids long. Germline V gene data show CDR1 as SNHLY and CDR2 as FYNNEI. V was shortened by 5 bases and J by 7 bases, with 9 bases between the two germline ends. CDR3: CASSINGQPQHF. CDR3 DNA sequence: TGTGCCAGCAGTATTAACGGACAGCCCCAGCATTTT.

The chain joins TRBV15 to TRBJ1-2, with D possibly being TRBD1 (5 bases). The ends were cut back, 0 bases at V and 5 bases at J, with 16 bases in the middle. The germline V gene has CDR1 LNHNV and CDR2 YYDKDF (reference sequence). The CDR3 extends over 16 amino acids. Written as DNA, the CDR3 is TGTGCCACCAGCAGAGATCGGAGAGGGGATCCATATGGCTACACCTTC. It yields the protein CATSRDRRGDPYGYTF.

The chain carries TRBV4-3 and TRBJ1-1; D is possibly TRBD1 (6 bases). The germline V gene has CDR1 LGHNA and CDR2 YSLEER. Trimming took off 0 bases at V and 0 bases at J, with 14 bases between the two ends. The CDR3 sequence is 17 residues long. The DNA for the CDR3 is TGCGCCAGCAGCCAAGATTCGCACAGGGTCATGAACACTGAAGCTTTCTTT. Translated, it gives CASSQDSHRVMNTEAFF.

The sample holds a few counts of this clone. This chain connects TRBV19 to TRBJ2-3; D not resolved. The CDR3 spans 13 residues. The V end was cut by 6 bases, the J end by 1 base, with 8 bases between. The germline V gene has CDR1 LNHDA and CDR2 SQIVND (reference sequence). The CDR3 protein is CASSFGRTDTQYF. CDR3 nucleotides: TGTGCCAGTAGCTTTGGCCGCACAGATACGCAGTATTTT. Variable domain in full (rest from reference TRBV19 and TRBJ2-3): DGGITQSPKYLFRKEGQNVTLSCEQNLNHDAMYWYRQDPGQGLRLIYYSQIVNDFQKGDIAEGYSVSREKKESFPLTVTSAQKNPTAFYLCASSFGRTDTQYFGPGTRLTVL.

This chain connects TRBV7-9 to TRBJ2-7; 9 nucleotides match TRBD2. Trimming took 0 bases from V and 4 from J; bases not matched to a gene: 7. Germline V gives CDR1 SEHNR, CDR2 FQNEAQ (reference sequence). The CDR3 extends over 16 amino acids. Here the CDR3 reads CASSLAAASGMYEQYF. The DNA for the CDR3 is TGTGCCAGCAGCTTAGCCGCGGCTAGCGGGATGTACGAGCAGTACTTC.

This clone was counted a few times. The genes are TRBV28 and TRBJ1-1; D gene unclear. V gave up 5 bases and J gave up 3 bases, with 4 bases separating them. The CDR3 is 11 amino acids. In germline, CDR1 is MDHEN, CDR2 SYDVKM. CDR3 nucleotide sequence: TGTGCCAGCAGTCCCCACACTGAAGCTTTCTTT. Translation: CASSPHTEAFF.